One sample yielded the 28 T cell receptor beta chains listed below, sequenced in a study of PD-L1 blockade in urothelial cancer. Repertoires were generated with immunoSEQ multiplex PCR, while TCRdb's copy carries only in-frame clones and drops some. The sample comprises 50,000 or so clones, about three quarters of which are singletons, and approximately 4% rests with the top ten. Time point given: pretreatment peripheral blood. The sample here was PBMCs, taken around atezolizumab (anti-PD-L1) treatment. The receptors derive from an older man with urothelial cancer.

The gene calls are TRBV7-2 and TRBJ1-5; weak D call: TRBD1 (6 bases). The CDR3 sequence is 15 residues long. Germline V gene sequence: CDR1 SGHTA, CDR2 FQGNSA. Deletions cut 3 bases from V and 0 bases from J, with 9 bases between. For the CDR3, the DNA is TGTGCCAGCAGCTTTCAGACAGGTAGCAATCAGCCCCAGCATTTT. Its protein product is CASSFQTGSNQPQHF.

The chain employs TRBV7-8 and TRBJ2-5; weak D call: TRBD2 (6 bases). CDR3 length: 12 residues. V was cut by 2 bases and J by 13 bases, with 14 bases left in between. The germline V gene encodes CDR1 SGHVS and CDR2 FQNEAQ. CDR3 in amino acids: CASSLYNGDWYF. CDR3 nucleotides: TGTGCCAGCAGCTTATATAATGGGGACTGGTACTTC. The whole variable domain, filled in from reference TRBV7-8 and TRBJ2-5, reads GAGVSQSPRYKVAKRGQDVALRCDPISGHVSLFWYQQALGQGPEFLTYFQNEAQLDKSGLPSDRFFAERPEGSVSTLKIQRTQQEDSAVYLCASSLYNGDWYFGPGTRLLVL.

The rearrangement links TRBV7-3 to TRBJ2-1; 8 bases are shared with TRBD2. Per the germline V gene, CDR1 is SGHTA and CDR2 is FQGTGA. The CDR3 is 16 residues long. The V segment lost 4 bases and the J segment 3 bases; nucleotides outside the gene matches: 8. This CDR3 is CASSSRLARNYNEQFF. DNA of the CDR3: TGTGCCAGCAGCTCTCGACTAGCGAGGAACTACAATGAGCAGTTCTTC.

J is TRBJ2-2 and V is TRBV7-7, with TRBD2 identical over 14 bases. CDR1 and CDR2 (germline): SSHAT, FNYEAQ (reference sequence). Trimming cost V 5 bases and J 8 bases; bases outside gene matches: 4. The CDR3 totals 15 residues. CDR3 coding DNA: TGTGCCAGCAGCCCGACTAGCGGGGGGGCAGGGGAGCTGTTTTTT. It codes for CASSPTSGGAGELFF.

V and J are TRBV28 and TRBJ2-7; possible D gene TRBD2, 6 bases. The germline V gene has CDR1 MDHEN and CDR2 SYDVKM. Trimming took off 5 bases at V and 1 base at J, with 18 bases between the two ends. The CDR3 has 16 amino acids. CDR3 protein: CASSAPGTGISYEQYF. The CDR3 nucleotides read TGTGCCAGCAGTGCTCCCGGGACTGGAATTTCCTACGAGCAGTACTTC.

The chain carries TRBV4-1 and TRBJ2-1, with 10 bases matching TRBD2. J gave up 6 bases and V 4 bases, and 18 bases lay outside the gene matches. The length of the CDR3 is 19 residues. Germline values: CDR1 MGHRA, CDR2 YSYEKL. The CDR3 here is CASSPPSGRTYEELNEQFF. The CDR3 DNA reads TGCGCCAGCAGCCCGCCTAGCGGGAGAACCTACGAGGAACTCAATGAGCAGTTCTTC.

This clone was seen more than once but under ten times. The CDR3 spells CASTLGQGYTGELFF. CDR3 DNA: TGTGCCAGCACCCTCGGACAGGGGTACACCGGGGAGCTGTTTTTT. This chain joins TRBV28 and TRBJ2-2; 9 nucleotides agree with TRBD1. J was trimmed by 3 bases and V by 7 bases; bases with no gene match: 6. The CDR3 runs to 15 residues. Germline CDR1 reads MDHEN; CDR2 reads SYDVKM.

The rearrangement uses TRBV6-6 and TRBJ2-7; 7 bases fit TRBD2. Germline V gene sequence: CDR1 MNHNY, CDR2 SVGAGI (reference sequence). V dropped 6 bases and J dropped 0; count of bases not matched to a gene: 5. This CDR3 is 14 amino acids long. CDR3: CASSREGSSYEQYF. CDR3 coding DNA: TGTGCCAGCAGCAGGGAGGGCAGCTCCTACGAGCAGTACTTC.

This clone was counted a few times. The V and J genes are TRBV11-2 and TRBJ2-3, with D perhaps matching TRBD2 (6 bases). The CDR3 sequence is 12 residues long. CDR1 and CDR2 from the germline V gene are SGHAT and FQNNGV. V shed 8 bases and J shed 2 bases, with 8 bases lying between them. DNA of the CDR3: TGTGCCAGCGCGCGGGACACAGATACGCAGTATTTT. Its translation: CASARDTDTQYF.

In DNA form, the CDR3 reads TGTGCCAGCAGTCGACTAGCGGGGGGGTACAATGAGCAGTTCTTC. This gives the protein CASSRLAGGYNEQFF. The chain is built from TRBV2 and TRBJ2-1; 14 bases agree with TRBD2. There are 15 residues in the CDR3. Germline CDR1 SNHLY, CDR2 FYNNEI. Unmatched junction bases numbered 1, after V lost 5 bases and J lost 4 bases.

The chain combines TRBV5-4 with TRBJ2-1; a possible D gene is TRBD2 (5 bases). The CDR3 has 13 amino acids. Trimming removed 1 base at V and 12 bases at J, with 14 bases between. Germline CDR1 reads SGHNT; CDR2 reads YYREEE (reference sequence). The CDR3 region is CASSLTGSDRQFF. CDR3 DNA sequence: TGTGCCAGCAGCTTGACGGGGAGCGACCGGCAGTTCTTC.

CDR3 DNA: TGTGCCAGCAGCACAACATCATATAATTCACCCCTCCACTTT. Protein product: CASSTTSYNSPLHF. This chain uses TRBV6-1 with TRBJ1-6; no reliable D call. CDR3 length equals 14 residues. The V end was cut by 6 bases, the J end by 4 bases, with 10 bases between. The germline CDR1 and CDR2 sequences are MNHNS and SASEGT.

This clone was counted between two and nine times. The CDR3 spells CASSFKGRPDEQYF. As DNA, the CDR3 is TGTGCCAGCAGCTTTAAGGGGCGTCCGGACGAGCAGTACTTC. J is TRBJ2-7 and V is TRBV7-9; possible D gene TRBD1, 5 bases. The CDR3 is made up of 14 amino acids. Germline V gene sequence: CDR1 SEHNR, CDR2 FQNEAQ (reference sequence). V was pared by 3 bases and J by 5 bases, with 14 bases between.

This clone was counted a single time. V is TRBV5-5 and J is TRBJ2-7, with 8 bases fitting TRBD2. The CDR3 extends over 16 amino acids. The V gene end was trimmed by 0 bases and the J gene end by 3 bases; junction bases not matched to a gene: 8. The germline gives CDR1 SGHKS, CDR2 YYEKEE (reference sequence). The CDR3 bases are TGTGCCAGCAGCTTGGGGGCCGGGGGGGCCGGCTACGAGCAGTACTTC. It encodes CASSLGAGGAGYEQYF. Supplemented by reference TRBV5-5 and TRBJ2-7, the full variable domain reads DAGVTQSPTHLIKTRGQQVTLRCSPISGHKSVSWYQQVLGQGPQFIFQYYEKEERGRGNFPDRFSARQFPNYSSELNVNALLLGDSALYLCASSLGAGGAGYEQYFGPGTRLTVT.

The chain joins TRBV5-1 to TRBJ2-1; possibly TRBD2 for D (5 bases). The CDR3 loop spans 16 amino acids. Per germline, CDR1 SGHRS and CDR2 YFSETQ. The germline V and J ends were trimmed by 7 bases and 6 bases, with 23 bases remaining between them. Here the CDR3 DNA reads TGCGCCAGCTTTCCTGGGCCCGGGTGGCTAGCCAATGAGCAGTTCTTC. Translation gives CASFPGPGWLANEQFF.

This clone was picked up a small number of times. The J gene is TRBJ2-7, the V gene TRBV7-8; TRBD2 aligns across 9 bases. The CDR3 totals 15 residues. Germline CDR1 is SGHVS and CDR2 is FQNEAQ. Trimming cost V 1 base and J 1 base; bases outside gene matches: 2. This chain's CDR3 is CASSLGAGGSYEQYF. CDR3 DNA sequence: TGTGCCAGCAGCTTAGGCGCGGGGGGGTCCTACGAGCAGTACTTC.

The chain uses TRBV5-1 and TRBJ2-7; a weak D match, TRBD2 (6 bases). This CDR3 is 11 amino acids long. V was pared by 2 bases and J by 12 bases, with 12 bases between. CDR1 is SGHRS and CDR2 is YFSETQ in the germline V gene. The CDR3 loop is CASSFGGERYF. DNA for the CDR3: TGCGCCAGCAGCTTCGGCGGGGAAAGGTACTTC.

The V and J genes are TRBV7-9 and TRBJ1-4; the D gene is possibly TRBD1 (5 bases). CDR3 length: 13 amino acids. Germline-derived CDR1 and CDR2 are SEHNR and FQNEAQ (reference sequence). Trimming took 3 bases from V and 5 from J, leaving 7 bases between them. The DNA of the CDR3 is TGTGCCAGCAGCTTCGGGGGAAATGAAAAACTGTTTTTT. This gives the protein CASSFGGNEKLFF. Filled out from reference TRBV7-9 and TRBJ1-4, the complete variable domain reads DTGVSQNPRHKITKRGQNVTFRCDPISEHNRLYWYRQTLGQGPEFLTYFQNEAQLEKSRLLSDRFSAERPKGSFSTLEIQRTEQGDSAMYLCASSFGGNEKLFFGSGTQLSVL.

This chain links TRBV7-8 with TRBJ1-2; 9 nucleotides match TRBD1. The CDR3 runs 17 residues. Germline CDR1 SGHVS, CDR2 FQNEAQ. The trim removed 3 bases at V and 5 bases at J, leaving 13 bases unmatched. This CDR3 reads CASSLDLSGTGLYGYTF. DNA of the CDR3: TGTGCCAGCAGCTTGGATCTATCCGGGACAGGGCTATATGGCTACACCTTC.

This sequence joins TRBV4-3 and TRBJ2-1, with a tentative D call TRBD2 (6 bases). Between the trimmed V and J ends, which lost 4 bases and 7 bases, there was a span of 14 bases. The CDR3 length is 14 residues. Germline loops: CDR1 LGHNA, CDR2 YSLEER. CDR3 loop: CASSLAGTWNEQFF. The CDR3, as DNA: TGCGCCAGCAGCCTTGCCGGGACTTGGAATGAGCAGTTCTTC.

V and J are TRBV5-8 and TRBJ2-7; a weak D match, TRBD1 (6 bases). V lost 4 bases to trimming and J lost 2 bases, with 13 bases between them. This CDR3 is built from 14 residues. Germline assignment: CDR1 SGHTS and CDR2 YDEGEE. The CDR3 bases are TGTGCCAGCAGCCAAGGGGACATAACCTACGAGCAGTACTTC. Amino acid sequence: CASSQGDITYEQYF. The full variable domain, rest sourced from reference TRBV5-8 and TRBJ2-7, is EAGVTQSPTHLIKTRGQQATLRCSPISGHTSVYWYQQALGLGLQFLLWYDEGEERNRGNFPPRFSGRQFPNYSSELNVNALELEDSALYLCASSQGDITYEQYFGPGTRLTVT.

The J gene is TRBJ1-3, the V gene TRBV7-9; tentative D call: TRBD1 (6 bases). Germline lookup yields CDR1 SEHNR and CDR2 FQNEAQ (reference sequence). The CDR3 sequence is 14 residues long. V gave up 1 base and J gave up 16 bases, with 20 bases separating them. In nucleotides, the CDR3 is TGTGCCAGCAGCTTAGATTCGGCAGGGGATATACCGTATTTT. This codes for CASSLDSAGDIPYF.

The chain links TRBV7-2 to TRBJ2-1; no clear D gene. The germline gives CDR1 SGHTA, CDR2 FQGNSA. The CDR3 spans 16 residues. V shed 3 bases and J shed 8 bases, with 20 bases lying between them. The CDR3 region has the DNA TGTGCCAGCAGCTTCAGAAGTGGGCTCCTTTTACATGAGCAGTTCTTC. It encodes CASSFRSGLLLHEQFF.

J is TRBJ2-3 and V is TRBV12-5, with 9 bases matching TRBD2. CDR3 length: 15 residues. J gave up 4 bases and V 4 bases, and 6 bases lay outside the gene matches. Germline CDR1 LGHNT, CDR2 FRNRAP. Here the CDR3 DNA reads TGTGCTAGTGGTTCTGGACTAGCGCGCGCAGATACGCAGTATTTT. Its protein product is CASGSGLARADTQYF.

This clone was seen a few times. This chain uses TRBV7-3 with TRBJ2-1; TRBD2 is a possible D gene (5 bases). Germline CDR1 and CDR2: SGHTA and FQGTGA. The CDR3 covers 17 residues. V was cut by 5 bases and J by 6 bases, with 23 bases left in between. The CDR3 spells CASSDRPLAMVGNEQFF. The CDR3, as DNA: TGTGCCAGCAGCGATAGACCTTTAGCGATGGTCGGCAATGAGCAGTTCTTC. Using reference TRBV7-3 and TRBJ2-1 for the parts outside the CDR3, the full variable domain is GAGVSQTPSNKVTEKGKYVELRCDPISGHTALYWYRQSLGQGPEFLIYFQGTGAADDSGLPNDRFFAVRPEGSVSTLKIQRTERGDSAVYLCASSDRPLAMVGNEQFFGPGTRLTVL.

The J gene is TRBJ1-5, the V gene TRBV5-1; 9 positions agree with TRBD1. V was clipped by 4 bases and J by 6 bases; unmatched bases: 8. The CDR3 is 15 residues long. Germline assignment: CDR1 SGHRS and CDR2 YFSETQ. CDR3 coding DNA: TGCGCCAGCAGCCTAAACACAGGGGGCGGTCAGCCCCAGCATTTT. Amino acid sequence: CASSLNTGGGQPQHF. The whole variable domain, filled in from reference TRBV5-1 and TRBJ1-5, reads KAGVTQTPRYLIKTRGQQVTLSCSPISGHRSVSWYQQTPGQGLQFLFEYFSETQRNKGNFPGRFSGRQFSNSRSEMNVSTLELGDSALYLCASSLNTGGGQPQHFGDGTRLSIL.

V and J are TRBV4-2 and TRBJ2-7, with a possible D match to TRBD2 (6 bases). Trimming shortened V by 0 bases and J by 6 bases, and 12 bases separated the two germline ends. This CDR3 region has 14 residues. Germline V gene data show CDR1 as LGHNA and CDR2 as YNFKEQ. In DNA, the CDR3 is TGTGCCAGCAGCCAAGATGATGGAGGGGCCGAGCAGTACTTC. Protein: CASSQDDGGAEQYF.

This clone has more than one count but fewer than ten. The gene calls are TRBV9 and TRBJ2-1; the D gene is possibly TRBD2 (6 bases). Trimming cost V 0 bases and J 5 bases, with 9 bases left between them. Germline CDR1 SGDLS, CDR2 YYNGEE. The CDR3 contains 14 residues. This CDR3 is CASSVDGSNNEQFF. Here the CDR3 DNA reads TGTGCCAGCAGCGTAGACGGGAGTAACAATGAGCAGTTCTTC. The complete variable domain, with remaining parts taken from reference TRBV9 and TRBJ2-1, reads DSGVTQTPKHLITATGQRVTLRCSPRSGDLSVYWYQQSLDQGLQFLIQYYNGEERAKGNILERFSAQQFPDLHSELNLSSLELGDSALYFCASSVDGSNNEQFFGPGTRLTVL.